The 28 T cell receptor beta chains below come from one sample, sequenced in a study of OX40 agonist ivuxolimab in advanced cancers. Some clones are missing from TCRdb's copy, which holds only in-frame ones; the method was immunoSEQ multiplex PCR. The table includes about 64,000 clones, roughly 80% detected once. Sequencing was performed on CD4+ or CD8+ T cells sorted from blood, taken in a trial of the OX40 agonist ivuxolimab. The receptors derive from an adult with an advanced solid tumor such as melanoma, head and neck, liver or kidney cancer.

This clone was detected only a few times. The rearrangement links TRBV30 to TRBJ2-1; TRBD2 matches at 7 bases. This CDR3 region has 15 residues. Germline V gene lookup returns CDR1 GTSNPN and CDR2 SVGIG (reference sequence). J lost 4 bases, V lost 3 bases, and 9 bases had no gene match. The CDR3 spells CAWRTWGGAYNEQFF. The CDR3 nucleotides are TGTGCCTGGAGAACGTGGGGGGGAGCTTACAATGAGCAGTTCTTC.

The chain carries TRBV2 and TRBJ2-1, with TRBD2 matching 7 bases. Germline CDR1 is SNHLY and CDR2 is FYNNEI. The trim removed 4 bases at V and 9 bases at J, leaving 0 bases unmatched. The CDR3 contains 11 residues. The CDR3 region has the DNA TGTGCCAGCAGTGGGGAGGGTGAGCAGTTCTTC. Translated, it gives CASSGEGEQFF.

In DNA form, the CDR3 reads TGTGCCAGCAGCCCAACTCTTAGGGGCAATGAAAAACTGTTTTTT. This sequence encodes CASSPTLRGNEKLFF. V gene TRBV7-9 combines with J gene TRBJ1-4; a weak D match, TRBD1 (5 bases). The CDR3 extends over 15 amino acids. V was clipped by 5 bases and J by 5 bases, with 15 bases between them. Germline CDR1 reads SEHNR; CDR2 reads FQNEAQ (reference sequence).

The gene calls are TRBV30 and TRBJ1-2; 9 positions match TRBD1. The CDR3 loop spans 14 amino acids. The germline CDR1 and CDR2 sequences are GTSNPN and SVGIG (reference sequence). Unmatched junction bases numbered 1, after V lost 1 base and J lost 1 base. CDR3 sequence reads: CAWSGQGVNYGYTF. In nucleotides, the CDR3 is TGTGCCTGGAGTGGACAGGGGGTTAACTATGGCTACACCTTC.

V usage is TRBV29-1 and J usage is TRBJ2-1; 10 bases line up with TRBD1. The CDR3 is 13 amino acids. The V gene end was trimmed by 5 bases and the J gene end by 9 bases; junction bases not matched to a gene: 7. In germline, CDR1 is SQVTM, CDR2 ANQGSEA. The CDR3 coding sequence is TGCAGCGTTCGGCGCGGACAGGGGGGTGAGCAGTTCTTC. The encoded protein is CSVRRGQGGEQFF.

The genes are TRBV11-3 and TRBJ2-1; D remains ambiguous. The length of the CDR3 is 13 residues. V lost 0 bases, J lost 13 bases, and 13 bases lay in between. The germline gives CDR1 SGHNT, CDR2 YENEEA. In nucleotides, the CDR3 is TGTGCCAGCAGCTTAGATTACACTCGCCTCCAGTTCTTC. Translated: CASSLDYTRLQFF.

This chain joins TRBV14 and TRBJ2-7; D remains ambiguous. V was trimmed by 0 bases and J by 3 bases, leaving 15 bases between them. The CDR3 is 16 residues long. Germline-derived CDR1 and CDR2 are SGHDN and FVKESK. The CDR3 loop reads CASSQDRARSYYEQYF. The CDR3 bases are TGTGCCAGCAGCCAAGATAGGGCGCGGAGCTACTACGAGCAGTACTTC.

The chain employs TRBV19 and TRBJ2-2; the D gene is possibly TRBD2 (6 bases). The V and J ends lost 4 bases and 3 bases respectively, with 15 bases between them. The CDR3 runs 16 residues. Germline assignment: CDR1 LNHDA and CDR2 SQIVND (reference sequence). CDR3 bases: TGTGCCAGTAGTAGAGTAGGAGGGCCCGACACCGGGGAGCTGTTTTTT. Translated, it gives CASSRVGGPDTGELFF.

The chain couples TRBV10-1 to TRBJ2-3; D assignment may be TRBD1 or TRBD2 (6 bases each). V was cut by 0 bases and J by 0 bases, with 13 bases left in between. This CDR3 spans 17 amino acids. CDR1 and CDR2 (germline): WNHNN, SYGVQD (reference sequence). CDR3 bases: TGCGCCAGCAGTGAGTCGACGGGGGCAGTGAGCACAGATACGCAGTATTTT. It yields the protein CASSESTGAVSTDTQYF.

This clone was counted only a few times. CDR3 in DNA: TGCGCCAGCAGCCAACAGGATTATGGCTACACCTTC. Its translation is CASSQQDYGYTF. The V gene is TRBV4-1, the J gene TRBJ1-2; D unclear. The CDR3 has 12 amino acids. The V end lost 2 bases, the J end lost 5 bases, and 6 bases lay between the germline ends. Germline V gives CDR1 MGHRA, CDR2 YSYEKL.

The V call is TRBV5-6, the J call TRBJ2-2; D possibly corresponds to TRBD2 (5 bases). The CDR3 runs to 14 residues. Germline assignment: CDR1 SGHDT and CDR2 YYEEEE. V was clipped by 0 bases and J by 8 bases, with 11 bases between them. The CDR3 DNA reads TGTGCCAGCAGCTTGGTACGGGGTAGGGGGGAGCTGTTTTTT. Residues: CASSLVRGRGELFF.

This chain connects TRBV28 to TRBJ2-7; TRBD2 aligns across 14 bases. This CDR3 has 18 amino acids. The junction had 10 bases not matched to a gene; V was cut back by 3 bases and J by 3 bases. Germline-derived CDR1 and CDR2 are MDHEN and SYDVKM. CDR3 residues: CASSFGTSGRGILYEQYF. The CDR3 DNA follows: TGTGCCAGCAGTTTTGGGACTAGCGGGAGAGGGATCCTCTACGAGCAGTACTTC.

The DNA for the CDR3 is TGTGCCAGCAGGCAGGGGTATAATGAAAAACTGTTTTTT. As protein: CASRQGYNEKLFF. The rearrangement uses TRBV2 and TRBJ1-4; possibly TRBD1 for D (6 bases). The germline V gene encodes CDR1 SNHLY and CDR2 FYNNEI. Trimming took off 6 bases at V and 4 bases at J, with 9 bases between the two ends. The CDR3 is 13 residues long.

The chain links TRBV19 to TRBJ1-1; 9 nucleotides agree with TRBD1. J was trimmed by 0 bases and V by 9 bases; bases with no gene match: 8. This CDR3 has 15 residues. Germline CDR1 is LNHDA and CDR2 is SQIVND (reference sequence). The CDR3 coding sequence is TGTGCCAGCAAACGGACAGGGGAATTGAACACTGAAGCTTTCTTT. Residues: CASKRTGELNTEAFF.

The genes are TRBV11-3 and TRBJ2-1, with a weak D call TRBD1 (6 bases). CDR1 SGHNT and CDR2 YENEEA come from the germline V gene. The V and J ends lost 1 base and 4 bases respectively, with 11 bases between them. The CDR3 has 15 residues. The CDR3 spells CASSLGQGPYNEQFF. For the CDR3, the DNA is TGTGCCAGCAGCTTAGGGCAGGGGCCTTACAATGAGCAGTTCTTC.

V and J are TRBV9 and TRBJ2-2, with D unresolved. The germline V gene encodes CDR1 SGDLS and CDR2 YYNGEE. The ends were cut back, 7 bases at V and 4 bases at J, with 17 bases in the middle. The CDR3 length is 15 residues. The CDR3 loop reads CASSKALTSTGELFF. For the CDR3, the DNA is TGTGCCAGCTCGAAGGCCCTCACATCCACCGGGGAGCTGTTTTTT.

This rearrangement joins TRBV6-1 to TRBJ1-1; a possible D gene is TRBD1 (5 bases). Trimming shortened V by 5 bases and J by 0 bases, and 10 bases separated the two germline ends. Germline V gives CDR1 MNHNS, CDR2 SASEGT. The CDR3 spans 14 residues. Written as DNA, the CDR3 is TGTGCCAGCAGTCGTGGACAAATGAACACTGAAGCTTTCTTT. It yields the protein CASSRGQMNTEAFF.

The chain recombines TRBV9 with TRBJ2-1, with 7 bases lining up with TRBD2. V shed 0 bases, J shed 1 base, and the junction held 4 bases outside the gene matches. The CDR3 totals 16 residues. CDR1 is SGDLS, CDR2 YYNGEE, per germline. The DNA for the CDR3 is TGTGCCAGCAGCGTAGATGGACTAGGATCCTACAATGAGCAGTTCTTC. The encoded protein is CASSVDGLGSYNEQFF.

This clone is a singleton in its sample. The rearrangement joins TRBV6-1 to TRBJ2-5; D possibly matches TRBD1 or TRBD2 (7 bases each). The germline CDR1 and CDR2 sequences are MNHNS and SASEGT. V was shortened by 7 bases and J by 2 bases, with 14 bases between the two germline ends. CDR3 length: 14 amino acids. The CDR3: CASNTQGGQETQYF. DNA of the CDR3: TGTGCCAGCAACACCCAGGGGGGGCAAGAGACCCAGTACTTC.

Only a few counts were recorded for this clone. The rearrangement joins TRBV10-1 to TRBJ1-3; the D is unclear. The CDR3 contains 15 residues. CDR1 and CDR2 (germline): WNHNN, SYGVQD (reference sequence). Trimming removed 6 bases at V and 0 bases at J, with 12 bases between. CDR3 nucleotides: TGCGCCAGCAGCAACCCAGCCACCTCTGGAAACACCATATATTTT. It yields the protein CASSNPATSGNTIYF.

Only one count was recorded for this clone. V and J are TRBV28 and TRBJ2-1, with D possibly being TRBD2 (5 bases). CDR3 length: 14 amino acids. Germline CDR1 reads MDHEN; CDR2 reads SYDVKM. Between the trimmed V and J ends, which lost 7 bases and 3 bases, there was a span of 13 bases. CDR3 nucleotide sequence: TGTGCCAGCAATGGCGGAGGAGGCTACAATGAGCAGTTCTTC. Amino acids: CASNGGGGYNEQFF. The variable domain in full, completed from reference TRBV28 and TRBJ2-1, reads DVKVTQSSRYLVKRTGEKVFLECVQDMDHENMFWYRQDPGLGLRLIYFSYDVKMKEKGDIPEGYSVSREKKERFSLILESASTNQTSMYLCASNGGGGYNEQFFGPGTRLTVL.

This sequence joins TRBV6-1 and TRBJ2-5; either TRBD1 or TRBD2 may fit D (5 bases each). V lost 3 bases and J lost 2, with 10 bases in between. The CDR3 runs to 14 residues. Germline assignment: CDR1 MNHNS and CDR2 SASEGT. CDR3 sequence: CASSEGPLQETQYF. The CDR3, as DNA: TGTGCCAGCAGTGAGGGACCGTTACAAGAGACCCAGTACTTC.

V and J are TRBV19 and TRBJ1-1; D unclear. The CDR3 covers 13 residues. The germline gives CDR1 LNHDA, CDR2 SQIVND (reference sequence). V lost 3 bases and J 0 bases, leaving 5 bases between the germline ends. The CDR3 DNA reads as TGTGCCAGTAGTATCAAGATGAACACTGAAGCTTTCTTT. This sequence encodes CASSIKMNTEAFF. Drawing the rest from reference TRBV19 and TRBJ1-1, the complete variable domain is DGGITQSPKYLFRKEGQNVTLSCEQNLNHDAMYWYRQDPGQGLRLIYYSQIVNDFQKGDIAEGYSVSREKKESFPLTVTSAQKNPTAFYLCASSIKMNTEAFFGQGTRLTVV.

V is TRBV7-2 and J is TRBJ1-5, with 7 positions matching TRBD1. The CDR3 sequence is 13 residues long. V was pared by 5 bases and J by 5 bases, with 3 bases of the junction left unmatched. Germline CDR1 SGHTA, CDR2 FQGNSA. The CDR3 DNA is TGTGCCAGCAGCCCGGGACAGCATCAGCCCCAGCATTTT. Translated, it gives CASSPGQHQPQHF.

The chain is built from TRBV7-6 and TRBJ2-3; D assignment may be TRBD1 or TRBD2 (5 bases each). The CDR3 extends over 14 amino acids. V was clipped by 5 bases and J by 0 bases, with 9 bases between them. Germline-derived CDR1 and CDR2 are SGHVS and FNYEAQ. Written as DNA, the CDR3 is TGTGCCAGCAGCCCGGGACGCAGCACAGATACGCAGTATTTT. Its protein product is CASSPGRSTDTQYF.

The rearrangement uses TRBV2 and TRBJ2-1; 10 bases agree with TRBD2. Germline CDR1 reads SNHLY; CDR2 reads FYNNEI. The CDR3 covers 16 residues. V lost 2 bases and J lost 7; bases outside the gene matches: 8. Written as DNA, the CDR3 is TGTGCCAGCAGTGAATCCAGCGGGAGGGCAAATAATGAGCAGTTCTTC. The encoded protein is CASSESSGRANNEQFF.

The gene calls are TRBV5-4 and TRBJ1-2; D is unresolved. This CDR3 has 14 residues. Germline V lookup: CDR1 SGHNT, CDR2 YYREEE (reference sequence). The ends were cut back, 4 bases at V and 4 bases at J, with 14 bases in the middle. CDR3: CASSPEQRSYGYTF. The CDR3, as DNA: TGTGCCAGCAGCCCCGAACAGAGGAGCTATGGCTACACCTTC.

This clone has only a few counts. The chain is built from TRBV5-8 and TRBJ1-3; possible D gene TRBD1, 5 bases. V was cut by 4 bases and J by 2 bases, with 16 bases left in between. CDR1 is SGHTS, CDR2 YDEGEE, per germline. This CDR3 has 16 residues. CDR3 bases: TGTGCCAGCAGCCTACCCCCGACAGTACCTGGAAACACCATATATTTT. The encoded protein is CASSLPPTVPGNTIYF.